This T cell receptor beta chain was obtained from a study of cytomegalovirus exposure and HLA in healthy donors. Study background: A subsequent analysis stated that the roughly 130 validation repertoires were run on the same platform as the 650 to 850 first-cohort repertoires.

Note on this clone: Its specificity is not known.

The donors were part of the validation cohort, which consisted of over a hundred subjects and was separate from the first cohort of several hundred subjects. Method: immunoSEQ multiplex PCR; TCRdb's copy keeps in-frame clones and lacks some. The data hold some 140,000 clones, with 75% to 90% observed a single time. Study-level findings and limits: Rare sequences made up most TCRs, while some public TCRs were found in many donors. In vitro experiments confirmed that a few CMV-associated chains were specific for CMV antigens.

The V gene lost 0 bases and the J gene lost 5 bases, with 13 bases spanning the gap. Germline CDR1 and CDR2: MNHEY and SVGAGI. The CDR3 consists of 15 residues. The rearrangement uses TRBV6-5 and TRBJ2-5; possible D gene TRBD1, 5 bases. The sequenced sample was PBMCs. This clonotype originated in a woman aged 30 to 39 in good health and CMV-seropositive. CDR3 in amino acids: CASSYSPGRVETQYF. The CDR3 DNA follows: TGTGCCAGCAGTTACTCTCCAGGCAGGGTGGAGACCCAGTACTTC.